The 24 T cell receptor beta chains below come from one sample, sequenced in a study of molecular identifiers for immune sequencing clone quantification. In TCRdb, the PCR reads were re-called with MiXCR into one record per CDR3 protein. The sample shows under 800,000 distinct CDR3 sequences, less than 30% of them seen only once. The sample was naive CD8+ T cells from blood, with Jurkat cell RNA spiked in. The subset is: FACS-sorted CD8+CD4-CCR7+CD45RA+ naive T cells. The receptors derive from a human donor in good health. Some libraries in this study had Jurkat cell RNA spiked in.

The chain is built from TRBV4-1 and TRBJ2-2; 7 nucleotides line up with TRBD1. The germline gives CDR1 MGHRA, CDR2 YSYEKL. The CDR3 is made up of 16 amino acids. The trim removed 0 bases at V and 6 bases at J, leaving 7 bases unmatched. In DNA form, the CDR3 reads TGCGCCAGCAGCCAAGAAAGAGGGGGCCCGTCCGGGGAGCTGTTTTTT. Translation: CASSQERGGPSGELFF.

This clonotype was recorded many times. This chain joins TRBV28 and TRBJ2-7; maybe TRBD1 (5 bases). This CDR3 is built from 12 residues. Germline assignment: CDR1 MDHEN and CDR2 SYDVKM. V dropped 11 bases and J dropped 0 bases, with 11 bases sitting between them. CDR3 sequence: CAGADSSYEQYF. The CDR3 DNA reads TGTGCCGGGGCAGATAGCTCCTACGAGCAGTACTTC. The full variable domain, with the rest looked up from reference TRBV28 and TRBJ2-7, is DVKVTQSSRYLVKRTGEKVFLECVQDMDHENMFWYRQDPGLGLRLIYFSYDVKMKEKGDIPEGYSVSREKKERFSLILESASTNQTSMYLCAGADSSYEQYFGPGTRLTVT.

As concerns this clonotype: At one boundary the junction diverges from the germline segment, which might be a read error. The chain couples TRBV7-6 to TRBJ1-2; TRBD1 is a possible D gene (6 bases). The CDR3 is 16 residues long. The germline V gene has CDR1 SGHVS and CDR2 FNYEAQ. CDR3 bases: TGTGCCGGCAGCTTAGTGACCGGGACACCCGACTATGGCTACACCTTC. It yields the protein CAGSLVTGTPDYGYTF.

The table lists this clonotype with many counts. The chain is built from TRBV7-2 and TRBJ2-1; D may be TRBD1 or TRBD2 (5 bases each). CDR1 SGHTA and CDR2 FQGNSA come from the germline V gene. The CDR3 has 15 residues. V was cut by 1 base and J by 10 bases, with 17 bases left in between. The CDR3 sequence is CASSLGWSGGSEQFF. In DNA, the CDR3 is TGTGCCAGCAGCTTAGGATGGAGTGGGGGTAGCGAGCAGTTCTTC. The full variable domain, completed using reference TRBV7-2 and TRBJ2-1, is GAGVSQSPSNKVTEKGKDVELRCDPISGHTALYWYRQSLGQGLEFLIYFQGNSAPDKSGLPSDRFSAERTGGSVSTLTIQRTQQEDSAVYLCASSLGWSGGSEQFFGPGTRLTVL.

CDR3 sequence (DNA): TGTGCCAGCACCTCAGCGGGAGGCCCACAAGAGACCCAGTACTTC. Translation: CASTSAGGPQETQYF. The chain has TRBV6-2 or TRBV6-3 and TRBJ2-5, with 9 bases identical to TRBD2. Unmatched junction bases numbered 8, after V lost 7 bases and J lost 2 bases. CDR1 is MNHEY, CDR2 SVGEGT, per germline. This CDR3 region has 15 residues.

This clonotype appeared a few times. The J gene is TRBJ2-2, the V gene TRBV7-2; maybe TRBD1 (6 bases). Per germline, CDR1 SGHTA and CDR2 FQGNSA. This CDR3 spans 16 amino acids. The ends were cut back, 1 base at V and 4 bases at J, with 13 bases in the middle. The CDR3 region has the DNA TGTGCCAGCAGCTTAGTCGGGCTAGGGGGCACCGGGGAGCTGTTTTTT. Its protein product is CASSLVGLGGTGELFF.

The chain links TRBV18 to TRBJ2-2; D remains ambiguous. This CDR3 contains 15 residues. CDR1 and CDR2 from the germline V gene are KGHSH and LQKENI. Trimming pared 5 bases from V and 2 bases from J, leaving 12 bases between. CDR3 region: CASSSSGFNTGELFF. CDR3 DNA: TGTGCCAGCTCAAGTTCCGGATTTAACACCGGGGAGCTGTTTTTT.

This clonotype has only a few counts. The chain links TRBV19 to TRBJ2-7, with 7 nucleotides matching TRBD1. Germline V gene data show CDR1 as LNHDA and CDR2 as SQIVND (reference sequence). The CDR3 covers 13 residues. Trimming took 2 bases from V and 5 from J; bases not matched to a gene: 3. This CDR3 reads CASSIQGVDEQYF. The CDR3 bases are TGTGCCAGTAGTATACAGGGGGTGGACGAGCAGTACTTC.

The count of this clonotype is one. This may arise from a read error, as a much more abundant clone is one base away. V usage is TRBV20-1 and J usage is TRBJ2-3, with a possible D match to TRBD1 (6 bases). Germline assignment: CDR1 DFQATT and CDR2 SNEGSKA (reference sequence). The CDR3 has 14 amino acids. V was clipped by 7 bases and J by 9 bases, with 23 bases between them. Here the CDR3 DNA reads TGCAGTGGTAGGGCGGCGAAAGGGACATTGACGCAGTATTTT. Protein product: CSGRAAKGTLTQYF.

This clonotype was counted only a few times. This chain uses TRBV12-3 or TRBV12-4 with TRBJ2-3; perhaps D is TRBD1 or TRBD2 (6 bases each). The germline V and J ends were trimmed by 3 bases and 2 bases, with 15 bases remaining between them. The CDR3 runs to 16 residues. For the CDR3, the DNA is TGTGCCAGCAGTTTTGGTGGCGGGACATCCACAGATACGCAGTATTTT. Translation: CASSFGGGTSTDTQYF.

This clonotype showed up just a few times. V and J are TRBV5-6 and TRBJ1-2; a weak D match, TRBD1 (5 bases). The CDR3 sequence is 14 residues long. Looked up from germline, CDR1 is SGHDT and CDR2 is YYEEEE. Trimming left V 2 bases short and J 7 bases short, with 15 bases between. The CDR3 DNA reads TGTGCCAGCAGCTTAATACAGGTTGCAGGTGGCTACACCTTC. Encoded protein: CASSLIQVAGGYTF.

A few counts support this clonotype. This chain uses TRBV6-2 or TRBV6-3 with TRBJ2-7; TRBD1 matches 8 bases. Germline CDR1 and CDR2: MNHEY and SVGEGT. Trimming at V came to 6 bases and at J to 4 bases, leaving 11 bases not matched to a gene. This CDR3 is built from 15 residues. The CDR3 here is CASRPPGQVGYEQYF. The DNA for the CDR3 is TGTGCCAGCAGACCACCGGGACAGGTCGGATACGAGCAGTACTTC.

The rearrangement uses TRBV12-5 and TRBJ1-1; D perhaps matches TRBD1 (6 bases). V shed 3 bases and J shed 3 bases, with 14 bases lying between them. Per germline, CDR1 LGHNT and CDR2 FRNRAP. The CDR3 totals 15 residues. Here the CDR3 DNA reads TGTGCTAGTGGTTTTACAGGGCCAGGGGACACTGAAGCTTTCTTT. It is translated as CASGFTGPGDTEAFF.

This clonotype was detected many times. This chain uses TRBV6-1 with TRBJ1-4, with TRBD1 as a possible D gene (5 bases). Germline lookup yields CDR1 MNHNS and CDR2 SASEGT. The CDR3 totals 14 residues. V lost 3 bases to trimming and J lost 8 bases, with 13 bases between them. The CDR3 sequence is CASSEGTYREKLFF. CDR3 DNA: TGTGCCAGCAGTGAGGGGACTTATCGGGAAAAACTGTTTTTT.

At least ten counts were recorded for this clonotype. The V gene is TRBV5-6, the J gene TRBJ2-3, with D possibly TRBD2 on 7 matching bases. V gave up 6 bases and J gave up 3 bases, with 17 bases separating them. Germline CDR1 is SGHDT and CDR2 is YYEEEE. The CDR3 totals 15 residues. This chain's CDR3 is CASKSWGGRTDTQYF. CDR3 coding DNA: TGTGCCAGCAAGTCATGGGGGGGGCGGACAGATACGCAGTATTTT.

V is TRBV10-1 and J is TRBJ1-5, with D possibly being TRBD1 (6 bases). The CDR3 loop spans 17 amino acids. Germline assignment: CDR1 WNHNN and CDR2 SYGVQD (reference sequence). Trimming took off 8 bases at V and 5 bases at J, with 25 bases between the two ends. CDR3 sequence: CASDLTGGRGNYQPQHF. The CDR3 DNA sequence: TGCGCCAGCGACCTTACTGGCGGCAGGGGAAATTATCAGCCCCAGCATTTT.

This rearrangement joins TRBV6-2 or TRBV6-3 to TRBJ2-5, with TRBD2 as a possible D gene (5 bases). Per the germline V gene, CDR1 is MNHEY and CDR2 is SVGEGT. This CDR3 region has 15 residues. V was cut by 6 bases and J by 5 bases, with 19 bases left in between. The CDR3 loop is CASSSYPSRLETQYF. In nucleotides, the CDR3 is TGTGCCAGCAGCTCCTACCCTAGCCGCCTCGAGACCCAGTACTTC.

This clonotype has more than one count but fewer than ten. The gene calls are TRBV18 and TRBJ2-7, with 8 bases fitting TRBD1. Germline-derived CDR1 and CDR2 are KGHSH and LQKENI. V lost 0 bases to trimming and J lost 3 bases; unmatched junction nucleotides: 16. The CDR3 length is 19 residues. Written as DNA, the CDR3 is TGTGCCAGCTCACCACCACGGACAGGGCCAATAACCTCATACTACGAGCAGTACTTC. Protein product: CASSPPRTGPITSYYEQYF.

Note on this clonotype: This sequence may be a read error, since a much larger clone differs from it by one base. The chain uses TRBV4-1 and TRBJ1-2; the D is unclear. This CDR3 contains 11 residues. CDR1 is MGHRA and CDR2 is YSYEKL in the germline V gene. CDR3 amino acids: CANSQDLFYTF. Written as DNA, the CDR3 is TGCGCCAACAGCCAAGATTTATTTTACACCTTC.

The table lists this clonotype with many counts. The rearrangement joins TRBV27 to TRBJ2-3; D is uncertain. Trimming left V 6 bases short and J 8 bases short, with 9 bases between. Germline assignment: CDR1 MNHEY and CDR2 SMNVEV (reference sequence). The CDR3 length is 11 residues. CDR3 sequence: CASSLYGTQYF. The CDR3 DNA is TGTGCCAGCAGCCTTTATGGTACGCAGTATTTT.

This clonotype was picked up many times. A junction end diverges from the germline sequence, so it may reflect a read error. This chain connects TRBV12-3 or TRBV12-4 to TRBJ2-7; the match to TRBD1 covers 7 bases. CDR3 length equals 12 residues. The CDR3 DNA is TGTGCCAGCACCCTATGGGACAGCCCAAAGGACTTC. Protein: CASTLWDSPKDF.

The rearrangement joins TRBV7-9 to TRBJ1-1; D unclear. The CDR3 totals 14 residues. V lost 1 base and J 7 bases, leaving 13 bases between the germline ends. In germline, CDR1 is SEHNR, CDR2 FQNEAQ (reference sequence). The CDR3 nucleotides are TGTGCCAGCAGCTTAGTTCGGCCGGTCATTGAAGCTTTCTTT. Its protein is CASSLVRPVIEAFF.

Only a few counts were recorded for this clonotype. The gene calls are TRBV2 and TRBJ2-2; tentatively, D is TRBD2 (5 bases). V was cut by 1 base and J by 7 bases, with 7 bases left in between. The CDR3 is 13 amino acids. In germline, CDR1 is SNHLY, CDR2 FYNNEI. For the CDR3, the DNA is TGTGCCAGCAGTGAAGGACTAAACGGGGAGCTGTTTTTT. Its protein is CASSEGLNGELFF.

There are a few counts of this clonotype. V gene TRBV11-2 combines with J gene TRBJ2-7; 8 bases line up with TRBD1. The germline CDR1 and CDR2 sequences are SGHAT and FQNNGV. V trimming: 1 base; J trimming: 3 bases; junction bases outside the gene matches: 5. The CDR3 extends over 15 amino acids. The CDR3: CASSLAQGVHYEQYF. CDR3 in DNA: TGTGCCAGCAGCTTAGCACAGGGGGTTCACTACGAGCAGTACTTC.